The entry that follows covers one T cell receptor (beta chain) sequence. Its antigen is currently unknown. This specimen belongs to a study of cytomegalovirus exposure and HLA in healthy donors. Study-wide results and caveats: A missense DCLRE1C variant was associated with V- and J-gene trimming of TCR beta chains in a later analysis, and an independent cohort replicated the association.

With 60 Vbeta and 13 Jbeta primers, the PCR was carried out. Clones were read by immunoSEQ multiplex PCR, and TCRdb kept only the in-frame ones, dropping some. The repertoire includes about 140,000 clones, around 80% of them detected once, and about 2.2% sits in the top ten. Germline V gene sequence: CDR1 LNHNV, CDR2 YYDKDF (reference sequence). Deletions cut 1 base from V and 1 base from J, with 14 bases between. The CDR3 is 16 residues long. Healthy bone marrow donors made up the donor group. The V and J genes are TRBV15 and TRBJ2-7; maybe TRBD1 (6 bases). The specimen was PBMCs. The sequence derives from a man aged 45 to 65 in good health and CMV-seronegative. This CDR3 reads CATSRGTDGWSYEQYF. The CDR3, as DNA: TGTGCCACCAGCAGAGGGACAGACGGGTGGTCCTACGAGCAGTACTTC.